This entry lists 7 T cell receptor beta chains sequenced from one sample in a study of cytomegalovirus exposure and HLA in healthy donors. Researchers ran the PCR with 60 Vbeta and 13 Jbeta primers. Generated by immunoSEQ multiplex PCR, the TCRdb table keeps only in-frame clones and is missing some. The sample gives 110,000 to 150,000 clones, approximately 80% of which show up once; approximately 4% is in the top ten. Sequencing used PBMCs. The receptor set was obtained from a young man in good health and CMV-seronegative.

This sequence joins TRBV5-1 and TRBJ2-3, with 8 bases identical to TRBD2. Germline V CDR1 and CDR2: SGHRS, YFSETQ. The junction had 8 bases not matched to a gene; V was cut back by 3 bases and J by 5 bases. The CDR3 runs to 15 residues. As DNA, the CDR3 is TGCGCCAGCAGCTCGCCAGCGGGAGTTCAAGATACGCAGTATTTT. Translated: CASSSPAGVQDTQYF.

This clone has a handful of counts. V is TRBV30 and J is TRBJ2-2; weak D call: TRBD2 (7 bases). CDR1 is GTSNPN and CDR2 is SVGIG in the germline V gene (reference sequence). There are 15 residues in the CDR3. Between the trimmed V and J ends, which lost 4 bases and 2 bases, there was a span of 14 bases. CDR3 DNA sequence: TGTGCCTGGAAGTACAGGGAGGGAAACACCGGGGAGCTGTTTTTT. Protein sequence: CAWKYREGNTGELFF.

The V call is TRBV13, the J call TRBJ1-2; no firm D call. The ends were cut back, 4 bases at V and 4 bases at J, with 7 bases in the middle. Germline loops: CDR1 PRHDT, CDR2 FYEKMQ (reference sequence). The CDR3 loop spans 12 amino acids. The chain's CDR3 is CASSSGSYGYTF. The CDR3 coding sequence is TGTGCCAGCAGCTCCGGGTCCTATGGCTACACCTTC.

CDR3 DNA: TGTGCCAGCAGTTTATCTGCAACTAATGAAAAACTGTTTTTT. It is translated as CASSLSATNEKLFF. The J gene is TRBJ1-4, the V gene TRBV28; D gene ambiguous. Trimming stripped 1 base from V and 0 bases from J, with 3 bases between. Germline V gene data show CDR1 as MDHEN and CDR2 as SYDVKM. CDR3 size: 14 residues. Variable domain in full (rest from reference TRBV28 and TRBJ1-4): DVKVTQSSRYLVKRTGEKVFLECVQDMDHENMFWYRQDPGLGLRLIYFSYDVKMKEKGDIPEGYSVSREKKERFSLILESASTNQTSMYLCASSLSATNEKLFFGSGTQLSVL.

V usage is TRBV19 and J usage is TRBJ2-3; the match to TRBD2 covers 16 bases. Trimming took 7 bases from V and 3 from J; bases not matched to a gene: 13. Looked up from germline, CDR1 is LNHDA and CDR2 is SQIVND (reference sequence). The CDR3 has 19 residues. CDR3 coding DNA: TGTGCCAGTAATAATATTGAGGGACTAGCGGGAGGGGAGACAGATACGCAGTATTTT. Translated, it gives CASNNIEGLAGGETDTQYF.

The V call is TRBV5-1, the J call TRBJ2-1; D is undetermined. Germline CDR1 and CDR2: SGHRS and YFSETQ. The CDR3 runs 15 residues. The V gene lost 4 bases and the J gene lost 0 bases, with 11 bases spanning the gap. The DNA for the CDR3 is TGCGCCAGCAGCACTTACCGGAGCTCCTACAATGAGCAGTTCTTC. As protein: CASSTYRSSYNEQFF.

This chain links TRBV6-5 with TRBJ1-2; TRBD1 is a possible D gene (5 bases). The CDR3 is made up of 14 amino acids. The germline gives CDR1 MNHEY, CDR2 SVGAGI. V shed 0 bases and J shed 7 bases, with 12 bases lying between them. CDR3 nucleotide sequence: TGTGCCAGCAGTTACTCGGGGCAGGGAAGTGGCTACACCTTC. Translating it yields CASSYSGQGSGYTF.